This TCR beta chain stems from a study of T and B cells in COVID-19 patients. Trimming took 2 bases from V and 6 from J, leaving 12 bases between them. The germline gives CDR1 SGHNT, CDR2 YYREEE (reference sequence). The CDR3 loop spans 15 amino acids. Findings of the study overall: Early severe-case samples and blood from mildly ill patients during symptoms were in short supply. Patients with COVID-19 reportedly showed strongly skewed T cell receptor beta variable and joining gene usage. At recovery TRB diversity and richness exceeded healthy donors, after highly clonal active COVID-19 repertoires.

TRB was amplified from about 260-540 ng of blood genomic DNA. TRB rearrangements were amplified by multiplex PCR with BIOMED2 TRB-A/B primers. TCRdb processed the multiplex PCR reads anew with MiXCR; each CDR3 protein has one entry. The sample has about 11,000 distinct CDR3 sequences, around a third seen once. This clonotype was detected only a few times. Its antigen is not identified. This chain joins TRBV5-4 and TRBJ1-6; no reliable D call. Sequences were obtained from blood. The sequence derives from a human donor with active COVID-19. CDR3 coding DNA: TGTGCCAGCAGCTTAGACACCGACCCTAATTCACCCCTCCACTTT. Protein sequence: CASSLDTDPNSPLHF.